This T cell receptor (beta chain) was profiled in a study of cytomegalovirus exposure and HLA in healthy donors. Across the whole study: In an earlier analysis, 95 million to 130 million unique TCR beta sequences were found from 200 million or so T cells.

The CDR3 sequence is 15 residues long. Germline V lookup: CDR1 SEHNR, CDR2 FQNEAQ (reference sequence). Primers: 60 Vbeta forward and 13 Jbeta reverse. The method was immunoSEQ multiplex PCR; TCRdb's version includes in-frame clones alone and lacks a portion of them. Counted here are 150,000 to 200,000 clones, about four fifths occurring once; the ten biggest clones make up approximately 5%. Material: PBMCs. The gene calls are TRBV7-9 and TRBJ2-5, with 8 nucleotides matching TRBD2. With the DNA end fitting TRBJ2-7 better, the J assignment may be wrong. The clonotype comes from a woman aged 18-29 years in good health and CMV-seropositive. CDR3 residues: CASSLVSGGSYEQYF. The CDR3 DNA follows: TGTGCCAGCAGCTTAGTAAGCGGGGGTTCCTACGAGCAGTACTTC.